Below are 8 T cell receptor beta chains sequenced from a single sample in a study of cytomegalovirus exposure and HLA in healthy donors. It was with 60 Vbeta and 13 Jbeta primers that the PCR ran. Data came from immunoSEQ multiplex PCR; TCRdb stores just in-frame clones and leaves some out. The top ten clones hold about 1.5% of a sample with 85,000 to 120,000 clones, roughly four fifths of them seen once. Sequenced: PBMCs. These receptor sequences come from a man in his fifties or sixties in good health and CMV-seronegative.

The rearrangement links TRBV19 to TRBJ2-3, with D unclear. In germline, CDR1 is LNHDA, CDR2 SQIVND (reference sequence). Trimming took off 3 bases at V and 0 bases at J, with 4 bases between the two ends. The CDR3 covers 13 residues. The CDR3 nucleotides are TGTGCCAGTAGTATTGAGAGCACAGATACGCAGTATTTT. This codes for CASSIESTDTQYF.

CDR3 sequence: CASSAGHIPDTQYF. CDR3 DNA: TGTGCCAGCAGCGCCGGACATATTCCAGATACGCAGTATTTT. The V call is TRBV7-6, the J call TRBJ2-3; TRBD1 might be the D (5 bases). Germline loops: CDR1 SGHVS, CDR2 FNYEAQ. The CDR3 is 14 residues long. V lost 5 bases and J lost 4, with 13 bases in between. The full variable domain, its missing parts supplied by reference TRBV7-6 and TRBJ2-3, is GAGVSQSPRYKVTKRGQDVALRCDPISGHVSLYWYRQALGQGPEFLTYFNYEAQQDKSGLPNDRFSAERPEGSISTLTIQRTEQRDSAMYRCASSAGHIPDTQYFGPGTRLTVL.

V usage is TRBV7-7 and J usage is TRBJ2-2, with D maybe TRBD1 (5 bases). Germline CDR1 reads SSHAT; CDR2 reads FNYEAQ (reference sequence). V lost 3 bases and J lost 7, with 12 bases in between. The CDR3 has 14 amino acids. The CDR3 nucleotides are TGTGCCAGCAGCTTTTCCAGGGAACACGGGGAGCTGTTTTTT. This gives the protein CASSFSREHGELFF.

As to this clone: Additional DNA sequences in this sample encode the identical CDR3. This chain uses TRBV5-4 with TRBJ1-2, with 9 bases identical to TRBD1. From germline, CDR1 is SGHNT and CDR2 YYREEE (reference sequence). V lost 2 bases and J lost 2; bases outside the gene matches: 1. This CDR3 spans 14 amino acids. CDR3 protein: CASSLQGANYGYTF. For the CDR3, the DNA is TGTGCCAGCAGCTTACAGGGGGCAAACTATGGCTACACCTTC.

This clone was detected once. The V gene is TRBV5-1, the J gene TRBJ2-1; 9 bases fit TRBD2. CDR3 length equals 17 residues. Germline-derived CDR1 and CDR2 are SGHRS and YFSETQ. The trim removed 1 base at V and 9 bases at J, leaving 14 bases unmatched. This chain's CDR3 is CASSLRGSGGGGGEQFF. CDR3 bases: TGCGCCAGCAGCTTGAGGGGTAGCGGGGGAGGCGGGGGTGAGCAGTTCTTC.

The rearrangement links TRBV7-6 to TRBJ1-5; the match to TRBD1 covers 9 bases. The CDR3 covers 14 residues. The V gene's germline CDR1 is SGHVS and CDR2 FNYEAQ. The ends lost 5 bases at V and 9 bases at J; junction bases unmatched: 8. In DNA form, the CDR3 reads TGTGCCAGCAGCCCTGGGACAGGGACGAGGCCCCAGCATTTT. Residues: CASSPGTGTRPQHF.

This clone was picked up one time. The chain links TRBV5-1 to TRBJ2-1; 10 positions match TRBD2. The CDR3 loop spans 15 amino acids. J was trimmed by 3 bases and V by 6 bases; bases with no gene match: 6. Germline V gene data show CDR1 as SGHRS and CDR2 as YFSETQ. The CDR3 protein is CASNLAGENYNEQFF. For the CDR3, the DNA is TGCGCCAGCAATCTAGCGGGGGAAAACTACAATGAGCAGTTCTTC.

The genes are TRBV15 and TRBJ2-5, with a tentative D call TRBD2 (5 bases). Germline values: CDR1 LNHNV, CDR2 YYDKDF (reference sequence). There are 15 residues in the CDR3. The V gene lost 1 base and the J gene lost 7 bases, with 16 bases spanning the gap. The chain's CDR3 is CATSRGLSGVGTQYF. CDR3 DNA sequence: TGTGCCACCAGCAGAGGCCTATCCGGGGTTGGGACCCAGTACTTC.